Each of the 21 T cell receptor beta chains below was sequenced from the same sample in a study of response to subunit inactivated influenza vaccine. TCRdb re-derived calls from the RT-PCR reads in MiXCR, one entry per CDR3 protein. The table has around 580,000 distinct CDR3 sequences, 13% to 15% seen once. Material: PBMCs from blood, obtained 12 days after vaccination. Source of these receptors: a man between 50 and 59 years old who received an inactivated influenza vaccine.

As DNA, the CDR3 is TGTGCCAGCAGTTACGCCAACGGAGATACGCAGTATTTT. It is translated as CASSYANGDTQYF. The V call is TRBV6-5, the J call TRBJ2-3; D ambiguous. The CDR3 totals 13 residues. The V end lost 2 bases, the J end lost 5 bases, and 8 bases lay between the germline ends. Germline CDR1 MNHEY, CDR2 SVGAGI.

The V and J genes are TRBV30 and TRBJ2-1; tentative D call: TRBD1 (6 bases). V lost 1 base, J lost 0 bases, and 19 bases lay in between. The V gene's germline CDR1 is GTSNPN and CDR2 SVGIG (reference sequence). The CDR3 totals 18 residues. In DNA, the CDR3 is TGTGCCTGGAGTGGTCAGGGGCCGGGACGAAACTCCTACAATGAGCAGTTCTTC. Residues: CAWSGQGPGRNSYNEQFF.

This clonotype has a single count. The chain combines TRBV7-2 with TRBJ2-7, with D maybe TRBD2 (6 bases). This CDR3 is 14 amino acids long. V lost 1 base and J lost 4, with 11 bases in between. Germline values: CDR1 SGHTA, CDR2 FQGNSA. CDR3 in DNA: TGTGCCAGCAGCTTAGGGGGGGACCGATACGAGCAGTACTTC. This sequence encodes CASSLGGDRYEQYF.

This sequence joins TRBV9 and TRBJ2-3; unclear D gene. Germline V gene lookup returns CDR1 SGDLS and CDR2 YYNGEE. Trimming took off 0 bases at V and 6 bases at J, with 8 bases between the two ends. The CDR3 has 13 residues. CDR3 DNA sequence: TGTGCCAGCAGCGTAGCTCCGCTGGATACGCAGTATTTT. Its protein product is CASSVAPLDTQYF.

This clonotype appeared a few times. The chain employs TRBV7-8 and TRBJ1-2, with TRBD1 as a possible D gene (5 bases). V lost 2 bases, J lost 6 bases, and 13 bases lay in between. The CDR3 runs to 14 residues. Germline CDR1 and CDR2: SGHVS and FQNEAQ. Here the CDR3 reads CASSLSDMIDGYTF. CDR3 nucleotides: TGTGCCAGCAGCTTATCGGACATGATTGATGGCTACACCTTC.

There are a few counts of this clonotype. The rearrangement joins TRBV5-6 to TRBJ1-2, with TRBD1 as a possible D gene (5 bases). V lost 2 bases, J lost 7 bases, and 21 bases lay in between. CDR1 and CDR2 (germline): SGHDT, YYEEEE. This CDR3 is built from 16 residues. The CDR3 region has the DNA TGTGCCAGCAGCTTTACGGGACGGGCTAAAGTTTCTGGCTACACCTTC. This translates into CASSFTGRAKVSGYTF. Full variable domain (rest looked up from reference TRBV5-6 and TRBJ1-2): DAGVTQSPTHLIKTRGQQVTLRCSPKSGHDTVSWYQQALGQGPQFIFQYYEEEERQRGNFPDRFSGHQFPNYSSELNVNALLLGDSALYLCASSFTGRAKVSGYTFGSGTRLTVV.

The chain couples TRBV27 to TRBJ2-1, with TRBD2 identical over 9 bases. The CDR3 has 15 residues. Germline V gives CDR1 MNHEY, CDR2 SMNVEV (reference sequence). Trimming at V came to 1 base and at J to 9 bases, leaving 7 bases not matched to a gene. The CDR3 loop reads CASSLWGGGAGEQFF. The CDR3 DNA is TGTGCCAGCAGTTTATGGGGCGGGGGGGCCGGTGAGCAGTTCTTC.

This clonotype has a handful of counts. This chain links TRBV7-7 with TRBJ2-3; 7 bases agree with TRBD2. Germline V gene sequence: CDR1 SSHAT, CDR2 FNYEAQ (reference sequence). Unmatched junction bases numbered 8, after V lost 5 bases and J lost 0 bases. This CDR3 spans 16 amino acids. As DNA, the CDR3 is TGTGCCAGCAGCCGCGGGAGTGATTCTAGCACAGATACGCAGTATTTT. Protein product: CASSRGSDSSTDTQYF.

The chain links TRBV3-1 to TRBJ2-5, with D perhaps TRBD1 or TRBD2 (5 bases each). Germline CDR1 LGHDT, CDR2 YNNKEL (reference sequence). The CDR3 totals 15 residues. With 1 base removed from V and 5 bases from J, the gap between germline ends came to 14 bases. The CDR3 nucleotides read TGTGCCAGCAGCCAAGTTCTCAGGGACGAGGAGACCCAGTACTTC. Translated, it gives CASSQVLRDEETQYF.

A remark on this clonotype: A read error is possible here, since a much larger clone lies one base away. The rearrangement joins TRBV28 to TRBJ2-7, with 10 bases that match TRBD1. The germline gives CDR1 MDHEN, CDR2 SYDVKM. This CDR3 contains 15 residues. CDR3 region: CASSLGTGVSYELYF. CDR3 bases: TGTGCCAGCAGTTTGGGGACAGGGGTTTCCTACGAGCTGTACTTC. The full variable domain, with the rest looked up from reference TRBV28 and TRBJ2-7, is DVKVTQSSRYLVKRTGEKVFLECVQDMDHENMFWYRQDPGLGLRLIYFSYDVKMKEKGDIPEGYSVSREKKERFSLILESASTNQTSMYLCASSLGTGVSYELYFGPGTRLTVT.

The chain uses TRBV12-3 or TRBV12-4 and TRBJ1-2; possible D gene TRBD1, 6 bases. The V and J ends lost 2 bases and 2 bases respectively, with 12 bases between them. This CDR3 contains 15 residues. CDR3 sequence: CASSLRTARNYGYTF. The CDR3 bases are TGTGCCAGCAGTTTACGGACAGCGAGGAACTATGGCTACACCTTC.

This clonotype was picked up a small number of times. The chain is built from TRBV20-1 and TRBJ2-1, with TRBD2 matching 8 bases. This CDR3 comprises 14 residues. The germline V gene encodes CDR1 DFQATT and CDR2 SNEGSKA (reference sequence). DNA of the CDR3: TGCAGCGCCGAAAGCGGGAGCCATTACAATGAGCAGTTCTTC. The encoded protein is CSAESGSHYNEQFF.

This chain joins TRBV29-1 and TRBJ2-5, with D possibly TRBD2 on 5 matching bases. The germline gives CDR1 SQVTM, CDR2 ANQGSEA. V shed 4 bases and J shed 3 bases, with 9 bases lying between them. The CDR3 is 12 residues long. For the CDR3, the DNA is TGCAGCGTTGCGAACGGGGAAGAGACCCAGTACTTC. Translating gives CSVANGEETQYF.

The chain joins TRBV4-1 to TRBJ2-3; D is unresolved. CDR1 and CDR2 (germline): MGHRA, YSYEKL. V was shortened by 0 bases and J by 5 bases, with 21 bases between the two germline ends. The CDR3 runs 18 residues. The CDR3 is CASSQDPASFKLGDTQYF. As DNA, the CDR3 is TGCGCCAGCAGCCAAGATCCGGCATCCTTCAAGCTTGGAGATACGCAGTATTTT.

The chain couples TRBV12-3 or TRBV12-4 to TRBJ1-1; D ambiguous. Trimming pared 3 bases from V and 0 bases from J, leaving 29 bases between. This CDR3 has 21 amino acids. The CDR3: CASSFGRSGLIGPGMNTEAFF. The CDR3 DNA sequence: TGTGCCAGCAGTTTCGGCCGTAGCGGACTAATCGGTCCCGGCATGAACACTGAAGCTTTCTTT.

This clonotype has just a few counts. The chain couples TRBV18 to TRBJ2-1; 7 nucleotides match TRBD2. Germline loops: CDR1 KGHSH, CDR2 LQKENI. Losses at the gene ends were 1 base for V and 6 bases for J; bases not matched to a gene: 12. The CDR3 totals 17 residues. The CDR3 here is CASSPLGAGRAANEQFF. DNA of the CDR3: TGTGCCAGCTCACCACTGGGTGCAGGGAGGGCGGCCAATGAGCAGTTCTTC.

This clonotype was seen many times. In nucleotides, the CDR3 is TGTGCCAGCAGTTACCGAGGCCATCAAGGCGGAAACACCATATATTTT. It encodes CASSYRGHQGGNTIYF. The gene calls are TRBV6-2 or TRBV6-3 and TRBJ1-3; D call uncertain. The V gene lost 2 bases and the J gene lost 4 bases, with 15 bases spanning the gap. Per the germline V gene, CDR1 is MNHEY and CDR2 is SVGEGT. This CDR3 spans 16 amino acids.

The CDR3 DNA follows: TGCGCCAGCAGCTTGACTAGCGGGGGACCACAAGAGACCCAGTACTTC. Translation gives CASSLTSGGPQETQYF. The chain has TRBV5-1 and TRBJ2-5; 11 bases map to TRBD2. Trimming at V came to 1 base and at J to 2 bases, leaving 4 bases not matched to a gene. Germline V CDR1 and CDR2: SGHRS, YFSETQ. The CDR3 extends over 16 amino acids.

The CDR3 reads CAISEAAGFGNEQFF. CDR3 bases: TGTGCCATCAGTGAAGCAGCGGGGTTTGGTAATGAGCAGTTCTTC. V gene TRBV10-3 combines with J gene TRBJ2-1, with TRBD2 identical over 7 bases. The CDR3 runs 15 residues. Per germline, CDR1 ENHRY and CDR2 SYGVKD. Unmatched junction bases numbered 9, after V lost 3 bases and J lost 7 bases.

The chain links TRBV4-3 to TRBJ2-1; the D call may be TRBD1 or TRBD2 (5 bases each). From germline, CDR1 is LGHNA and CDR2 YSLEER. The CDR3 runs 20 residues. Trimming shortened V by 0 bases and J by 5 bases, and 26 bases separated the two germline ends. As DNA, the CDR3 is TGCGCCAGCAGCCAAGATCATGTCGGGGAAAGGGGATCTGGTCACAATGAGCAGTTCTTC. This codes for CASSQDHVGERGSGHNEQFF.

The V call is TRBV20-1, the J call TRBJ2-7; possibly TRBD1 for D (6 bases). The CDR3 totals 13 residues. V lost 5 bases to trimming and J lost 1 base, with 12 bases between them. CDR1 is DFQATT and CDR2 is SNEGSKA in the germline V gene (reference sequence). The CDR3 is CSAGGRASYEQYF. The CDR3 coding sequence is TGCAGTGCTGGGGGCAGGGCTTCCTACGAGCAGTACTTC.